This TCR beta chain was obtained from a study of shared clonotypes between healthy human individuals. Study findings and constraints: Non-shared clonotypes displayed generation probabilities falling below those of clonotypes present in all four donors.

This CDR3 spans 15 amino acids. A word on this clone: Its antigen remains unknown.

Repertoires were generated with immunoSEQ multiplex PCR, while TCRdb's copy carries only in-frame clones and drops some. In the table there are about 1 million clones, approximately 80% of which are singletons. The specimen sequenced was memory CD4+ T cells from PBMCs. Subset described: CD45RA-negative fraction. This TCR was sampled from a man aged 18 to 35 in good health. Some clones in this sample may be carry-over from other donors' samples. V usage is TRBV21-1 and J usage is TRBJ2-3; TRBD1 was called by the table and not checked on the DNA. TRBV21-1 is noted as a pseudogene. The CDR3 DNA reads TGTGCCAGCAGCGCCCGGGACAGGGCAACAGATACGCAGTATTTT. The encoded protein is CASSARDRATDTQYF.